This T cell receptor beta chain derives from a study of blood T cell repertoires in COVID-19. Study details: Collection of acute and convalescent COVID-19 samples took place in the United States, Italy and Spain. In each case, the material was cDNA or gDNA derived from T cells, B-cell-depleted T cells, or PBMCs.

The CDR3 length is 16 residues. Germline V gene lookup returns CDR1 SEHNR and CDR2 FQNEAQ (reference sequence). The ends were cut back, 4 bases at V and 5 bases at J, with 20 bases in the middle. The sample holds one count of this clone. In the original processing: How many nucleated cells were present was estimated from reference gene primer amplification. The assay was immunoSEQ multiplex PCR, and TCRdb's table has in-frame clones only and misses some. That table gives V, J and clone size, and the DNA gave D and trimming. The data show some 81,000 clones, less than 95% seen once. The sequenced sample consisted of peripheral blood. The TCR was taken from a woman aged 45 to 65 in a cohort sampled during active COVID-19. The chain employs TRBV7-9 and TRBJ1-1, with D maybe TRBD1 (6 bases). The CDR3 spells CASSSPRRGSGTEAFF. The CDR3 region has the DNA TGTGCCAGCAGCTCCCCCCGCAGGGGATCCGGGACTGAAGCTTTCTTT. Together with reference TRBV7-9 and TRBJ1-1, the CDR3 gives the full variable domain: DTGVSQNPRHKITKRGQNVTFRCDPISEHNRLYWYRQTLGQGPEFLTYFQNEAQLEKSRLLSDRFSAERPKGSFSTLEIQRTEQGDSAMYLCASSSPRRGSGTEAFFGQGTRLTVV.